Below, one T cell receptor (beta chain) is given with its context. Its cognate antigen is unknown. These data belong to a study of monozygotic twins with inflammatory bowel disease. The draw for each donor consisted of a single 2.5 ml blood sample. Findings and caveats of the study: Relative to healthy twins, IBD patients had fewer clonotypes in common with others, a gap that was especially apparent with disease activity. Using the inverse Simpson index, IBD patients had lower TCRbeta diversity than healthy co-twins.

TCRdb reanalyzed the 5' RACE reads, giving one entry per CDR3 protein sequence and no DNA. The sample is made up of approximately 400,000 distinct CDR3 sequences, and the top ten hold 2.6% of it. CDR1 is SGHTA and CDR2 is FQGNSA in the germline V gene. This CDR3 has 14 residues. V usage is TRBV7-2 and J usage is TRBJ2-3; TCRdb outputs TRBD2, but without DNA this stays unchecked. The sample consisted of blood. The TCR comes from a human donor with ulcerative colitis or Crohn's disease, or a healthy co-twin of an affected twin (not recorded which). This CDR3 reads CASSLVGGGDTQYF.